This is a list of T cell receptor beta chains from one sample in a study of blood T cell dynamics during melanoma immunotherapy. The protocol was immunoSEQ multiplex PCR, while the TCRdb copy is restricted to in-frame clones and leaves out a portion. The sample yields about 12,000 clones, approximately 88% seen once. The source was blood, collected from a patient treated with checkpoint blockade. The receptor source for this set is a human donor with melanoma. CDR3s include the opening cysteine and the closing phenylalanine or tryptophan. The D gene is left open where the match is weak. Clone size is given for some rows only: seen once, a few or many times, or a class if the clone is expanded.

-	TRBD1	TRBV18	TRBJ1-1	CASSPQGDTEAFF	TGTGCCAGCTCACCCCAGGGGGACACTGAAGCTTTCTTT
-	-	TRBV5-1	TRBJ2-3	CASSLNRAAADTQYF	TGCGCCAGCAGCTTAAACCGAGCGGCGGCAGATACGCAGTATTTT
-	TRBD2	TRBV10-3	TRBJ2-3	CAISDGGGPDTQYF	TGTGCCATCAGTGATGGCGGGGGTCCAGATACGCAGTATTTT
once	-	TRBV7-2	TRBJ1-5	CASSLVALALNQPQHF	TGTGCCAGCAGCTTAGTAGCGTTGGCCCTTAATCAGCCCCAGCATTTT
-	-	TRBV28	TRBJ2-5	CASSLSQETQYF	TGTGCCAGCAGTTTAAGCCAAGAGACCCAGTACTTC
-	-	TRBV7-8	TRBJ1-1	CASSVFNTEAFF	TGTGCCAGCAGCGTCTTTAACACTGAAGCTTTCTTT
-	TRBD2	TRBV15	TRBJ2-1	CATSRGRGDDNEQFF	TGTGCCACCAGCAGGGGGCGGGGGGACGACAATGAGCAGTTCTTC
-	TRBD2	TRBV15	TRBJ2-7	CATSRDPGGSYEQYF	TGTGCCACCAGCAGGGACCCCGGGGGGTCCTACGAGCAGTACTTC
-	TRBD2	TRBV6-4	TRBJ2-1	CASSDSSGSYNEQFF	TGTGCCAGCAGTGACTCTAGCGGGAGCTACAATGAGCAGTTCTTC
-	-	TRBV5-1	TRBJ1-1	CASSSNPGTDEAFF	TGCGCCAGCAGCTCGAACCCTGGGACGGATGAAGCTTTCTTT